This record covers a single T cell receptor (beta chain). Unique molecular identifiers were incorporated during preparation of the TCRbeta library. MiXCR was run by TCRdb on the PCR reads, yielding one entry per CDR3 protein. Of around 680,000 distinct CDR3 sequences listed, 16% are singletons. Germline-derived CDR1 and CDR2 are MDHEN and SYDVKM. The germline V and J ends were trimmed by 5 bases and 9 bases, with 17 bases remaining between them. This CDR3 contains 14 residues. These data belong to a study of T-cell reconstitution after alpha-beta-depleted transplantation in children. Sequenced here: PBMCs from the stem cell graft donor, sampled from the stem cell graft. This chain uses TRBV28 with TRBJ2-1, with D maybe TRBD1 (6 bases). The source of this sequence is a human donor who donated a stem cell graft to a child with acute myeloid leukemia. The CDR3, as DNA: TGTGCCAGCAGTCAACCCCCCAGGGGTAGTGAGCAGTTCTTC. It translates to CASSQPPRGSEQFF.